This TCR beta chain was found in a study of blood T cell repertoires in COVID-19. Looking at the study overall: Samples came from the United States, Italy and Spain, spanning acute and convalescent COVID-19.

Per the germline V gene, CDR1 is MNHEY and CDR2 is SMNVEV (reference sequence). This CDR3 has 13 amino acids. V was clipped by 6 bases and J by 3 bases, with 11 bases between them. Only in-frame clones appear in the TCRdb table, and some are missing; sequencing was by immunoSEQ multiplex PCR. The sample includes 360,000 or so clones, about 90% of them seen just once. The chain carries TRBV27 and TRBJ1-2; no clear D gene. The sequenced sample consisted of peripheral blood. The sequence was obtained from a man between 18 and 29 years old with active or convalescent COVID-19. CDR3 nucleotide sequence: TGTGCCAGCAGCCTGGCGGCAGACTATGGCTACACCTTC. It yields the protein CASSLAADYGYTF.